This T cell receptor (beta chain) comes out of a study of blood T cell repertoires in COVID-19. Across the study: The origin of the acute and convalescent COVID-19 samples was the United States, Italy and Spain. Nucleic acid was either cDNA or gDNA, and it came from T cells, B-cell-depleted T cells, or PBMCs.

During active infection, Seattle patients enrolled and were then monitored through disease. On this clone: Within the sample, other DNA sequences also encode this same CDR3.

In the source study's methods: Estimated nucleated cell counts came from reference gene primer amplification. The protocol was immunoSEQ multiplex PCR, while the TCRdb copy is restricted to in-frame clones and leaves out a portion. From that table come the V and J calls and clone size; the DNA was used to work out D and trimming. This table holds 170,000 or so clones, roughly 83% found once. This receptor was taken from a woman aged 40-49 years with COVID-19, enrolled during active disease. Sequencing was done on a sample of peripheral blood.

The CDR3 loop reads CASSPLSEQYF. DNA of the CDR3: TGTGCCAGCAGCCCTCTCTCCGAGCAGTACTTC. The V and J genes are TRBV7-2 and TRBJ2-7; D remains unclear. Germline values: CDR1 SGHTA, CDR2 FQGNSA. The germline V and J ends were trimmed by 5 bases and 6 bases, with 8 bases remaining between them. CDR3 length: 11 amino acids.